Ten or more counts support the clone carrying this T cell receptor beta chain. The germline V gene encodes CDR1 SGHRS and CDR2 YFSETQ. The CDR3 totals 15 residues. With 0 bases removed from V and 0 bases from J, the gap between germline ends came to 8 bases. This specimen comes from a study of T-cell reconstitution after alpha-beta-depleted transplantation in children. Unique molecular identifiers were incorporated into the prepared TCRbeta library. Via MiXCR, TCRdb re-called the PCR reads, giving one row per CDR3 protein. The sample carries 640,000 or so distinct CDR3 sequences, roughly 15% recorded once.

This sample comprised PBMCs from the stem cell graft donor, obtained from the stem cell graft. This TCR derives from a human donor who donated a stem cell graft to a child with acute myeloid leukemia. The chain recombines TRBV5-1 with TRBJ2-3, with D tentatively TRBD1 (5 bases). Written as DNA, the CDR3 is TGCGCCAGCAGCTTGGGACAGACTAGCACAGATACGCAGTATTTT. Amino acids: CASSLGQTSTDTQYF.